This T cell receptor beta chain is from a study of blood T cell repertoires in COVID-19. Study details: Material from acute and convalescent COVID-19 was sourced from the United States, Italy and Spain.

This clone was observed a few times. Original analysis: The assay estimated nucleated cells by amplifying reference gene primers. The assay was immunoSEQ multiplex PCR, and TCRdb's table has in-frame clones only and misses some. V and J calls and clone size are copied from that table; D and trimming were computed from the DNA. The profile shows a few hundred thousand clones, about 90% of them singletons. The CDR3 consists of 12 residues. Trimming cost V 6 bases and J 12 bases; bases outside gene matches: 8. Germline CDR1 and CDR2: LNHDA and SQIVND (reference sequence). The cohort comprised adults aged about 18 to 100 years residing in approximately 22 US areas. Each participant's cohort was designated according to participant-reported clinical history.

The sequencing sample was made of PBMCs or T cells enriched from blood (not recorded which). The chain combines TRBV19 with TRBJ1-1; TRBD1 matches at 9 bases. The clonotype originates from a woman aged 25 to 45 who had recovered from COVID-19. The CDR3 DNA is TGTGCCAGTAGGCCCGGGACAGGGACATCTTTCTTT. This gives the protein CASRPGTGTSFF.